The 5 T cell receptor beta chains listed next were all sequenced from one sample in a study of T cell responses to AZD1222 COVID-19 vaccine. The table came from immunoSEQ multiplex PCR; TCRdb's copy has only in-frame clones and leaves some out. This sample yields 100,000 to 150,000 clones, of which roughly 91% are seen a single time; around 5% belongs to the top ten. This specimen was peripheral blood, taken 28 days after the second AZD1222 dose. Every receptor here comes from an adult who received the AZD1222 COVID-19 vaccine.

V is TRBV3-1 (or the pseudogene TRBV3-2) and J is TRBJ1-1; D uncertain. Germline V gene data show CDR1 as LGHDT and CDR2 as YNNKEL (reference sequence). The CDR3 extends over 17 amino acids. Trimming removed 0 bases at V and 2 bases at J, with 16 bases between. Here the CDR3 DNA reads TGTGCCAGCAGCCAAGATCGGATAGGGAAGGGAAACACTGAAGCTTTCTTT. Translated: CASSQDRIGKGNTEAFF.

The chain has TRBV6-5 and TRBJ2-7; a possible D gene is TRBD1 (6 bases). The V end lost 2 bases, the J end lost 6 bases, and 11 bases lay between the germline ends. The CDR3 is 13 residues long. CDR1 is MNHEY, CDR2 SVGAGI, per germline. The CDR3 region is CASSYNRDVEQYF. DNA for the CDR3: TGTGCCAGCAGTTACAACAGGGACGTCGAGCAGTACTTC.

The chain combines TRBV4-3 with TRBJ2-2; maybe TRBD2 (6 bases). This CDR3 has 19 amino acids. The V gene lost 0 bases and the J gene lost 2 bases, with 19 bases spanning the gap. From germline, CDR1 is LGHNA and CDR2 YSLEER. The CDR3 DNA is TGCGCCAGCAGCCAAGATCCCCCCGTGGCGGGAACCAACACCGGGGAGCTGTTTTTT. This codes for CASSQDPPVAGTNTGELFF.

V usage is TRBV7-6 and J usage is TRBJ2-5; 7 bases are a match to TRBD1. Germline CDR1 is SGHVS and CDR2 is FNYEAQ. There are 16 residues in the CDR3. Trimming cost V 1 base and J 5 bases; bases outside gene matches: 10. DNA of the CDR3: TGTGCCAGCAGCTTAGTAGGTAGAGGGGGCCGGGAGACCCAGTACTTC. Translation: CASSLVGRGGRETQYF.

This clone occurred once. This chain joins TRBV18 and TRBJ2-7; D might be TRBD1 or TRBD2, each matching 5 bases. The germline V gene encodes CDR1 KGHSH and CDR2 LQKENI. V gave up 3 bases and J gave up 11 bases, with 14 bases separating them. The CDR3 has 12 amino acids. The CDR3 nucleotides read TGTGCCAGCTCACCGGGGGACCCCCAGAAGTACTTC. Amino acid sequence: CASSPGDPQKYF.